Listed below are T cell receptor beta chains from one sample, sequenced in a study of T cells in narcolepsy. TCRdb's table, derived via immunoSEQ multiplex PCR, lists solely in-frame clones and lacks some. The sample contains fewer than 30,000 clones, 65% to 90% of which appear only once. Sequencing input: memory (CD45RA-) CD4+ T cells from blood. Receptors originate from a human donor in good health. Both conserved end residues are part of each CDR3. The D gene is left open where the match is weak. Not all rows give a size; the values are once, few, many and, for expanded clones, a class.

TRBV5-1	TRBJ1-2	-	-	CASSLGGYGYGYTF	TGCGCCAGCAGCTTGGGGGGATACGGCTATGGCTACACCTTC
TRBV9	TRBJ2-1	-	TRBD2	CASSSTSGRDDEQFF	TGTGCCAGCAGCTCGACTAGCGGGAGGGACGATGAGCAGTTCTTC
TRBV5-4	TRBJ2-7	-	TRBD2	CASSLGGRDEQYF	TGTGCCAGCAGCTTAGGCGGGAGGGACGAGCAGTACTTC
TRBV6-5	TRBJ1-5	few	-	CASSLRGNGQPQHF	TGTGCCAGCAGTTTAAGAGGGAATGGGCAGCCCCAGCATTTT
TRBV6-1	TRBJ1-4	-	-	CASSSESMVIEKLFF	TGTGCCAGCAGTTCTGAAAGTATGGTAATTGAAAAACTGTTTTTT
TRBV4-3	TRBJ2-3	few	-	CASSQEIRGLGGDTQYF	TGCGCCAGCAGCCAAGAAATACGAGGGCTTGGGGGAGATACGCAGTATTTT
TRBV27	TRBJ2-7	-	-	CASSSNGAYEQYF	TGTGCCAGCAGTTCAAACGGAGCCTACGAGCAGTACTTC
TRBV18	TRBJ1-1	-	TRBD1	CASSPGTEGGAFF	TGTGCCAGCTCACCAGGGACAGAAGGGGGAGCTTTCTTT
TRBV25-1	TRBJ2-2	-	TRBD2	CAGPNGRTTGELFF	TGTGCCGGGCCTAACGGGAGGACCACCGGGGAGCTGTTTTTT
TRBV7-6	TRBJ2-5	-	-	CASSLGKQETQYF	TGTGCCAGCAGCTTAGGTAAACAAGAGACCCAGTACTTC